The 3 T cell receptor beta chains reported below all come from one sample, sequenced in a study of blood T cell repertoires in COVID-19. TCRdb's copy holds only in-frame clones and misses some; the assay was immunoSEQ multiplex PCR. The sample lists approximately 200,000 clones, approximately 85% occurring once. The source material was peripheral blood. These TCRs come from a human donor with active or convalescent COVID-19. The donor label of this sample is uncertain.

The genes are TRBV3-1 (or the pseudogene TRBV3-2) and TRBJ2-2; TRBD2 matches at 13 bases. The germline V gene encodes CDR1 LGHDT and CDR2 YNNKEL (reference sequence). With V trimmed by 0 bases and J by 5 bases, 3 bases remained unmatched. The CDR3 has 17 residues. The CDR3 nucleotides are TGTGCCAGCAGCCAAGATAAACTAGCGGGGGGGACCGGGGAGCTGTTTTTT. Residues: CASSQDKLAGGTGELFF.

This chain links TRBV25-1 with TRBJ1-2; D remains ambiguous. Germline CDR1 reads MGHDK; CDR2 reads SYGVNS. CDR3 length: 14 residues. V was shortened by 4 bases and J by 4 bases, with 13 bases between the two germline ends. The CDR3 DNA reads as TGTGCCAGCAGTGTGAGCCCAGCGGGCTATGGCTACACCTTC. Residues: CASSVSPAGYGYTF.

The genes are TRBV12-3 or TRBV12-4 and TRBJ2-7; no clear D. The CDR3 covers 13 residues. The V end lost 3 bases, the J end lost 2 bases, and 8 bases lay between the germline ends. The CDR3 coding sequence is TGTGCCAGCAGTTTCACAAACCCCTACGAGCAGTACTTC. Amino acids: CASSFTNPYEQYF.